The clone carrying this T cell receptor beta chain was recorded a few times. Its antigen is not known. These data come from a study of T-cell memory formation after mild COVID-19. The study, taken as a whole, reports: Day 15 to 85 contracting clones showed balanced CD4/CD8; later expanders leaned CD4+.

From the 5' RACE reads, TCRdb called clonotypes with MiXCR, one entry per CDR3 protein. This sample has under 450,000 distinct CDR3 sequences, with 20% to 25% found just once. Germline V gene lookup returns CDR1 SGHVS and CDR2 FNYEAQ. The CDR3 extends over 13 amino acids. Trimming removed 1 base from V and 7 bases from J, with 9 bases in between. This chain joins TRBV7-6 and TRBJ2-3; D ambiguous. The specimen sequenced was PBMCs or a T cell subset sorted from them (not recorded which). The source is a man younger than 30 who had mild COVID-19 (a few samples of this study predate the infection). Cell type and time point are not known. CDR3 nucleotide sequence: TGTGCCAGCAGCTTAGGGCTACCATATACGCAGTATTTT. Residues: CASSLGLPYTQYF.